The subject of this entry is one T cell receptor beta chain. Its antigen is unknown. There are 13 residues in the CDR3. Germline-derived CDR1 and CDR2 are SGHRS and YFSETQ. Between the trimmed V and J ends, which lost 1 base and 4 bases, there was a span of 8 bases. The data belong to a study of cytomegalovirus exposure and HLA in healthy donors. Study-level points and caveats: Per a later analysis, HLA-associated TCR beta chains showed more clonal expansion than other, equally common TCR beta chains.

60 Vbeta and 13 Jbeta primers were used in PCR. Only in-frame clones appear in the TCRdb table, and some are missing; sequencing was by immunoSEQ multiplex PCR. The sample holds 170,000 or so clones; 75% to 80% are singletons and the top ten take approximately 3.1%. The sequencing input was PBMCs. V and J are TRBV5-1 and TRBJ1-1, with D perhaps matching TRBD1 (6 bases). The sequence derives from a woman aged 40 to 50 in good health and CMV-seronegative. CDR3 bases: TGCGCCAGCAGCTTGACAGGGTTCACTGAAGCTTTCTTT. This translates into CASSLTGFTEAFF.